A single sample is the source of the 12 T cell receptor beta chains below, sequenced in a study of T cells in Graves' hyperthyroidism and ophthalmopathy. Using RNA transcripts as the source, TCR beta CDR3 regions were amplified. With the HTBI primer set, the TCR CDR3 went through a first round of RT-PCR. TCRdb itself ran the multiplex PCR reads through MiXCR, one entry per CDR3 protein. The table shows some 350,000 distinct CDR3 sequences, with roughly an eighth occurring only once. Sequenced input: blood. Every receptor here comes from a woman in her 40s with Graves' ophthalmopathy.

This clonotype was found many times. This rearrangement joins TRBV3-1 to TRBJ1-2; no clear D gene. The ends were cut back, 3 bases at V and 9 bases at J, with 17 bases in the middle. Germline CDR1 and CDR2: LGHDT and YNNKEL (reference sequence). This CDR3 comprises 14 residues. The CDR3: CASSHSQWERRYTF. For the CDR3, the DNA is TGTGCCAGCAGCCATAGTCAGTGGGAGCGACGCTACACCTTC.

The chain recombines TRBV6-2 or TRBV6-3 with TRBJ1-4, with 7 bases aligning to TRBD1. The CDR3 runs 15 residues. CDR1 and CDR2 (germline): MNHEY, SVGEGT. Unmatched junction bases numbered 5, after V lost 7 bases and J lost 0 bases. The CDR3 sequence: CASTGGTATNEKLFF. The CDR3 nucleotides read TGTGCCAGCACGGGTGGGACAGCAACTAATGAAAAACTGTTTTTT.

This clonotype has at least ten counts. This chain connects TRBV2 to TRBJ1-1; D call uncertain. V shed 6 bases and J shed 1 base, with 9 bases lying between them. Germline V gene data show CDR1 as SNHLY and CDR2 as FYNNEI. This CDR3 is 13 amino acids long. The CDR3 nucleotides are TGTGCCAGCAGGGCAGAGGGGAACACTGAAGCTTTCTTT. Translated: CASRAEGNTEAFF.

V gene TRBV7-8 combines with J gene TRBJ1-1, with 7 bases that match TRBD1. J gave up 0 bases and V 3 bases, and 7 bases lay outside the gene matches. The CDR3 covers 16 residues. CDR1 is SGHVS and CDR2 is FQNEAQ in the germline V gene. CDR3 nucleotide sequence: TGTGCCAGCAGCTTGTCGCCAGGGGGTATGAACACTGAAGCTTTCTTT. Translated: CASSLSPGGMNTEAFF.

This clonotype was counted only a few times. The chain combines TRBV7-9 with TRBJ2-1; TRBD2 matches at 7 bases. CDR1 is SEHNR and CDR2 is FQNEAQ in the germline V gene (reference sequence). The CDR3 consists of 15 residues. The junction had 12 bases not matched to a gene; V was cut back by 5 bases and J by 8 bases. The CDR3 coding sequence is TGTGCCAGCAGCATCGGACTAGTTTACGGCGATGAGCAGTTCTTC. It codes for CASSIGLVYGDEQFF.

This clonotype was recorded many times. The chain couples TRBV24-1 to TRBJ2-1; 7 nucleotides align to TRBD2. The junction had 11 bases not matched to a gene; V was cut back by 6 bases and J by 4 bases. CDR1 is KGHDR and CDR2 is SFDVKD in the germline V gene. The length of the CDR3 is 16 residues. As DNA, the CDR3 is TGTGCCACCAGTTCCTCTCTAGCGGACCCTTACAATGAGCAGTTCTTC. It encodes CATSSSLADPYNEQFF.

This clonotype appeared many times. This chain links TRBV6-5 with TRBJ2-7, with D unclear. This CDR3 contains 14 residues. Germline V gene sequence: CDR1 MNHEY, CDR2 SVGAGI. Trimming left V 0 bases short and J 1 base short, with 7 bases between. The CDR3 spells CASSYSRSSYEQYF. Written as DNA, the CDR3 is TGTGCCAGCAGTTACTCAAGGTCTTCCTACGAGCAGTACTTC.

This clonotype was picked up a small number of times. This chain connects TRBV7-9 to TRBJ2-1; possibly TRBD2 for D (6 bases). The germline V and J ends were trimmed by 1 base and 4 bases, with 14 bases remaining between them. CDR1 is SEHNR and CDR2 is FQNEAQ in the germline V gene (reference sequence). The CDR3 runs to 16 residues. In DNA form, the CDR3 reads TGTGCCAGCAGCTTAGTTGTTTGGCGGGAATACAATGAGCAGTTCTTC. Protein: CASSLVVWREYNEQFF.

This chain joins TRBV6-1 and TRBJ1-6; no definite D call. The germline V gene has CDR1 MNHNS and CDR2 SASEGT. With 6 bases removed from V and 8 bases from J, the gap between germline ends came to 17 bases. The CDR3 covers 15 residues. CDR3 residues: CASSLGWGNDSPLHF. CDR3 nucleotides: TGTGCCAGCAGCCTAGGGTGGGGTAATGATTCACCCCTCCACTTT.

This clonotype was recorded many times. CDR3: CASSPAGLNTEAFF. CDR3 sequence (DNA): TGTGCCAGCTCACCAGCAGGTTTGAACACTGAAGCTTTCTTT. The chain recombines TRBV18 with TRBJ1-1; D remains unclear. The CDR3 contains 14 residues. V was cut by 2 bases and J by 0 bases, with 7 bases left in between. CDR1 is KGHSH and CDR2 is LQKENI in the germline V gene.

The V and J genes are TRBV5-6 and TRBJ2-7; D not certain. Trimming cost V 7 bases and J 0 bases, with 14 bases left between them. Germline V gene data show CDR1 as SGHDT and CDR2 as YYEEEE. The CDR3 runs 14 residues. CDR3 sequence (DNA): TGTGCCAGCGGCCCTGGTCTGGGCTCCTACGAGCAGTACTTC. This codes for CASGPGLGSYEQYF.

This clonotype has a handful of counts. The V call is TRBV27, the J call TRBJ1-6; D not resolved. Germline CDR1 is MNHEY and CDR2 is SMNVEV (reference sequence). The CDR3 contains 13 residues. V was cut by 4 bases and J by 8 bases, with 9 bases left in between. The CDR3 sequence is CASSWAWDSPLHF. The DNA for the CDR3 is TGTGCCAGCAGTTGGGCATGGGATTCACCCCTCCACTTT.